This T cell receptor (beta chain) emerged from a study of blood T cell repertoires in COVID-19. On the study more broadly: Nucleic acid was either cDNA or gDNA, and it came from T cells, B-cell-depleted T cells, or PBMCs.

Residents of about 25 US areas, aged about 18 to 89 years, made up the participants. Two negative PCRs, clearance, or symptom resolution characterized the recovered Cohort 3 donors. Assay used: immunoSEQ multiplex PCR; TCRdb lists only in-frame clones, some missing. The sample records 350,000 to 450,000 clones, under 90% being singletons. The CDR3 contains 16 residues. Per the germline V gene, CDR1 is SGHRS and CDR2 is YFSETQ. V was clipped by 6 bases and J by 4 bases, with 22 bases between them. The clonotype originates from a woman in her 30s who had recovered from COVID-19. The sample consisted of PBMCs or T cells enriched from blood (not recorded which). The rearrangement joins TRBV5-1 to TRBJ2-5, with TRBD2 as a possible D gene (6 bases). CDR3 sequence (DNA): TGCGCCAGCACCTCTCTATTGCGGGGAGTAGGAGAGACCCAGTACTTC. This translates into CASTSLLRGVGETQYF. The full variable domain, its missing parts supplied by reference TRBV5-1 and TRBJ2-5, is KAGVTQTPRYLIKTRGQQVTLSCSPISGHRSVSWYQQTPGQGLQFLFEYFSETQRNKGNFPGRFSGRQFSNSRSEMNVSTLELGDSALYLCASTSLLRGVGETQYFGPGTRLLVL.